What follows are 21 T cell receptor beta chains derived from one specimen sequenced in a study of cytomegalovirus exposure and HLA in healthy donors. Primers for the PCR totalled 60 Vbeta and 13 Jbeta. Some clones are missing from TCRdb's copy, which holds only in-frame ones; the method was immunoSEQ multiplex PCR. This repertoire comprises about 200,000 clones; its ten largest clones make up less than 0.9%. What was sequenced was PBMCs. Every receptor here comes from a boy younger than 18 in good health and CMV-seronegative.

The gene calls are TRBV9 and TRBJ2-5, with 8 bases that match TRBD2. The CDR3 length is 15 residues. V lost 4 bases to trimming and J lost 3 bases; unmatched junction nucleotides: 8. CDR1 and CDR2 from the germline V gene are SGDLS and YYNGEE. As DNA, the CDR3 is TGTGCCAGCAGCAAAAGGGGGACTAGTGAAGAGACCCAGTACTTC. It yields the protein CASSKRGTSEETQYF.

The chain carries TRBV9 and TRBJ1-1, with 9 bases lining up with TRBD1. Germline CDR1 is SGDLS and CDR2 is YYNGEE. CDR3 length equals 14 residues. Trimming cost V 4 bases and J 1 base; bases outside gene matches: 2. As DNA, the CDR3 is TGTGCCAGCAGCTCACAGGGGGCGAACACTGAAGCTTTCTTT. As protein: CASSSQGANTEAFF.

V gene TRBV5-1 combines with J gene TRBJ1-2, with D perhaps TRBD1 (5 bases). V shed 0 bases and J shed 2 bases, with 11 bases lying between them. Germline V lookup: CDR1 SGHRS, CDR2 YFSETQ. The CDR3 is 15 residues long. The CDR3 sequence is CASSLVEGTNYGYTF. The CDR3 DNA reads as TGCGCCAGCAGCTTGGTGGAGGGGACCAACTATGGCTACACCTTC.

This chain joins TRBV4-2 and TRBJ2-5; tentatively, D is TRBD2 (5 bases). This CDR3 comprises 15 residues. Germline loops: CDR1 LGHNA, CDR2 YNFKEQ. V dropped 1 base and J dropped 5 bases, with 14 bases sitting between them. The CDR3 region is CASSQGHQSGETQYF. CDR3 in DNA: TGTGCCAGCAGCCAAGGACACCAGTCGGGGGAGACCCAGTACTTC.

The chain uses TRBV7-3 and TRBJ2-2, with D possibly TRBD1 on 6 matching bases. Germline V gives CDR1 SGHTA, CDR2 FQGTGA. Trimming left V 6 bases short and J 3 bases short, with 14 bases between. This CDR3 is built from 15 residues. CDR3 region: CASSSGTTYTGELFF. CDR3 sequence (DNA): TGTGCCAGCAGTTCCGGGACAACCTACACCGGGGAGCTGTTTTTT. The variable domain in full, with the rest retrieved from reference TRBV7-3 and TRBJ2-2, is GAGVSQTPSNKVTEKGKYVELRCDPISGHTALYWYRQSLGQGPEFLIYFQGTGAADDSGLPNDRFFAVRPEGSVSTLKIQRTERGDSAVYLCASSSGTTYTGELFFGEGSRLTVL.

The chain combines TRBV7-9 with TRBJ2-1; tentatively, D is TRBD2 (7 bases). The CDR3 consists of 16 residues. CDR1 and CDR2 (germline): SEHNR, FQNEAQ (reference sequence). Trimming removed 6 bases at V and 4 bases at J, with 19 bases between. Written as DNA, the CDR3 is TGTGCCAGCAGGGAAGGGGGGGCCGCCGTTTACAATGAGCAGTTCTTC. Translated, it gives CASREGGAAVYNEQFF.

The CDR3 sequence: CASSSPSGNQPQHF. CDR3 DNA: TGTGCCAGCAGTTCCCCGTCGGGCAATCAGCCCCAGCATTTT. This rearrangement joins TRBV28 to TRBJ1-5; D uncertain. V shed 4 bases and J shed 2 bases, with 9 bases lying between them. Germline CDR1 and CDR2: MDHEN and SYDVKM. The CDR3 spans 14 residues.

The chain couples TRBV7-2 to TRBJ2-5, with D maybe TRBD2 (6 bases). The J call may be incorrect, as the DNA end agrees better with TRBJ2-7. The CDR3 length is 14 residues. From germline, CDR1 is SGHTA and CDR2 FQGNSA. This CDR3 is CASSYAGSSYEQYF. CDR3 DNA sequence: TGTGCCAGCAGCTACGCCGGGAGCTCCTACGAGCAGTACTTC.

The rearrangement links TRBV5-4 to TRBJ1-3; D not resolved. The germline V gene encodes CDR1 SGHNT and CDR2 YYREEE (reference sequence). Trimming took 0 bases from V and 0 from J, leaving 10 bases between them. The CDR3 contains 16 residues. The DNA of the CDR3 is TGTGCCAGCAGCTTGGGACAAACGGTCTCTGGAAACACCATATATTTT. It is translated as CASSLGQTVSGNTIYF.

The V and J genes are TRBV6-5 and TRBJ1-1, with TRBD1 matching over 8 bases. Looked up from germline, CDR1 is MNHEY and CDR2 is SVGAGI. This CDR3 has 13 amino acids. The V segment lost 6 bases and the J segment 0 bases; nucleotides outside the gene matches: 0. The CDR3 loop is CASRGQVNTEAFF. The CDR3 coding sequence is TGTGCCAGCAGGGGACAGGTGAACACTGAAGCTTTCTTT.

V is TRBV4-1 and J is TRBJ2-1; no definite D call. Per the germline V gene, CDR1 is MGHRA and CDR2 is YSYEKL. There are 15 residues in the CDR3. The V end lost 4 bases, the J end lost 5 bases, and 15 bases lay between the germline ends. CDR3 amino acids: CASSPPWQVHNEQFF. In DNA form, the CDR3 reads TGCGCCAGCAGCCCCCCCTGGCAGGTGCACAATGAGCAGTTCTTC.

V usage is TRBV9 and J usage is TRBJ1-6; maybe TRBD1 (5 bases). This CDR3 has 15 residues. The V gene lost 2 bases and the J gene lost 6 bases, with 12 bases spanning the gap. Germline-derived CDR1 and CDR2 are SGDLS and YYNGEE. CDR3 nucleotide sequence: TGTGCCAGCAGCGTGGAAGGGGTGTCTAATTCACCCCTCCACTTT. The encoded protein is CASSVEGVSNSPLHF.

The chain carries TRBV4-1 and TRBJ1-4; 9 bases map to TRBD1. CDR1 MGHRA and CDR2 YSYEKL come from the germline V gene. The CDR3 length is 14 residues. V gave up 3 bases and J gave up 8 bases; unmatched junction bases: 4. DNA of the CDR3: TGCGCCAGCAGCCAGGCCGGGACAGGGGAAAAACTGTTTTTT. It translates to CASSQAGTGEKLFF.

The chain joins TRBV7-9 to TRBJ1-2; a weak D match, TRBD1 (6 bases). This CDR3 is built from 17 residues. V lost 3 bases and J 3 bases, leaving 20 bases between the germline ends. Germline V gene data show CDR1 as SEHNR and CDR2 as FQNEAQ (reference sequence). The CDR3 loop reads CASSFLKASGQDYGYTF. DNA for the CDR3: TGTGCCAGCAGCTTCTTGAAGGCCTCGGGACAAGACTATGGCTACACCTTC.

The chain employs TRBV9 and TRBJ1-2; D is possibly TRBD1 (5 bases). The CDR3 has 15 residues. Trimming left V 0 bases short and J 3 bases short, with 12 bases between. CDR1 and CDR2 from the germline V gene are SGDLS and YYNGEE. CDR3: CASSVEMGGDYGYTF. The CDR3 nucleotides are TGTGCCAGCAGCGTAGAGATGGGGGGAGACTATGGCTACACCTTC.

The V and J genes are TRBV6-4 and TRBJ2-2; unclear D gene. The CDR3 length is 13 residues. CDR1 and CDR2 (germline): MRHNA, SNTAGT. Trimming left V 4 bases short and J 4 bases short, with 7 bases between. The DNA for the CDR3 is TGTGCCAGCAGTGTTGGTAGCACCGGGGAGCTGTTTTTT. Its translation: CASSVGSTGELFF.

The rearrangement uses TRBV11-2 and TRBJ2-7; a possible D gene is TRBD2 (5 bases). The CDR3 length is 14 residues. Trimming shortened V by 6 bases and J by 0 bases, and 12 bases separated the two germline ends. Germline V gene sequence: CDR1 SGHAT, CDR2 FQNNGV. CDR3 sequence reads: CASSSTGLSYEQYF. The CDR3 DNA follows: TGTGCCAGCAGTTCGACTGGACTCTCCTACGAGCAGTACTTC.

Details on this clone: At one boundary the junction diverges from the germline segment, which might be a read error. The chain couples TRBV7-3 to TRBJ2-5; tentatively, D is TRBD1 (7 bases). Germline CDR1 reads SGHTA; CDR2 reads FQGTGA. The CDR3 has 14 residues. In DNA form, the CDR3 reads TGTGCCAGCAGCTTAAAAGGGGGGACAGAGCCCCAGTACTTC. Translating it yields CASSLKGGTEPQYF. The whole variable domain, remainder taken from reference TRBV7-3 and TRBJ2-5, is GAGVSQTPSNKVTEKGKYVELRCDPISGHTALYWYRQSLGQGPEFLIYFQGTGAADDSGLPNDRFFAVRPEGSVSTLKIQRTERGDSAVYLCASSLKGGTEPQYFGPGTRLLVL.

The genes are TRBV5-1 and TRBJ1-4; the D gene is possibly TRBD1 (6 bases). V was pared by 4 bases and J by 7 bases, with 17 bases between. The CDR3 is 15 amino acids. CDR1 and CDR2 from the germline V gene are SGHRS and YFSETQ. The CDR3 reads CASSPYSGAVEKLFF. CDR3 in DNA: TGCGCCAGCAGCCCCTACTCAGGGGCCGTTGAAAAACTGTTTTTT.

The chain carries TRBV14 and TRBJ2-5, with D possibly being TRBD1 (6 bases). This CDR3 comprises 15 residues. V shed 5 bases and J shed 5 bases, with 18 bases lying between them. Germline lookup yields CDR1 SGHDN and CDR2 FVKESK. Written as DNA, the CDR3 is TGTGCCAGCAGCTCACCGGGACATAAAGCGGAGACCCAGTACTTC. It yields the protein CASSSPGHKAETQYF.

The CDR3 protein is CASSEYGAGEAEAFF. DNA for the CDR3: TGTGCCAGCAGTGAATATGGGGCGGGGGAGGCTGAAGCTTTCTTT. This chain connects TRBV25-1 to TRBJ1-1; D may be TRBD1 (5 bases). The CDR3 contains 15 residues. The V end lost 0 bases, the J end lost 6 bases, and 14 bases lay between the germline ends. CDR1 and CDR2 (germline): MGHDK, SYGVNS.